Sequencing of this T cell receptor beta chain was carried out in a study of T cells in Graves' hyperthyroidism and ophthalmopathy. Study overall: Any treatment followed the collection of peripheral blood at initial diagnosis.

RNA transcripts provided the source from which TCR beta CDR3 regions were amplified. Researchers ran a first-round RT-PCR on the TCR CDR3 using the HTBI primer set. In TCRdb, the multiplex PCR reads were re-called with MiXCR into one record per CDR3 protein. This table holds fewer than 650,000 distinct CDR3 sequences, over 12% found once. This clonotype was counted only a few times. Diagnoses were made from clinical symptoms, serum measures (thyroxine and TRAb), thyroid ultrasound and orbital computed tomography. Germline loops: CDR1 GTSNPN, CDR2 SVGIG (reference sequence). The CDR3 covers 16 residues. V lost 0 bases to trimming and J lost 2 bases, with 13 bases between them.

The sequencing input was blood. The chain links TRBV30 to TRBJ2-2; D is unresolved. The source is a woman under 30 with Graves' ophthalmopathy. Here the CDR3 reads CAWSVPGRINTGELFF. As DNA, the CDR3 is TGTGCCTGGAGTGTACCCGGACGGATCAACACCGGGGAGCTGTTTTTT.